The 4 T cell receptor beta chains listed next were all sequenced from one sample in a study of T cells in Graves' hyperthyroidism and ophthalmopathy. RNA transcripts gave rise to amplified TCR beta CDR3 regions. HTBI primers were used for first-round RT-PCR of the TCR CDR3. TCRdb processed the multiplex PCR reads anew with MiXCR; each CDR3 protein has one entry. The sample lists 490,000 or so distinct CDR3 sequences; 15% to 20% were seen once. The sequenced sample was blood. The receptors come from a woman aged 30 to 39 with Graves' ophthalmopathy.

The chain combines TRBV7-3 with TRBJ2-7, with D possibly matching TRBD2 (7 bases). With 1 base removed from V and 3 bases from J, the gap between germline ends came to 16 bases. Germline lookup yields CDR1 SGHTA and CDR2 FQGTGA. This CDR3 is 16 amino acids long. Here the CDR3 reads CASSLKGRGRDYEQYF. DNA for the CDR3: TGTGCCAGCAGCTTAAAGGGTAGGGGGAGGGACTACGAGCAGTACTTC.

This clonotype occurred many times. The genes are TRBV27 and TRBJ2-7, with TRBD2 matching over 13 bases. The J segment lost 5 bases and the V segment lost 6 bases, leaving 10 bases of the junction unmatched. The CDR3 runs to 16 residues. CDR1 is MNHEY and CDR2 is SMNVEV in the germline V gene (reference sequence). CDR3 sequence: CASSRRTSGSIDEQYF. The CDR3 DNA reads as TGTGCCAGCAGCCGACGGACTAGCGGGAGCATCGACGAGCAGTACTTC.

CDR3 loop: CASSQEGTGGRYF. The CDR3 DNA reads as TGTGCCAGCAGCCAAGAAGGGACAGGGGGCAGGTACTTC. The chain is built from TRBV3-1 and TRBJ2-7; 12 bases are a match to TRBD1. J was trimmed by 12 bases and V by 0 bases; bases with no gene match: 3. CDR3 size: 13 residues. Germline values: CDR1 LGHDT, CDR2 YNNKEL (reference sequence).

Many counts were recorded for this clonotype. The V call is TRBV30, the J call TRBJ2-1, with 7 bases identical to TRBD2. Losses at the gene ends were 5 bases for V and 5 bases for J; bases not matched to a gene: 6. This CDR3 spans 13 amino acids. The germline gives CDR1 GTSNPN, CDR2 SVGIG (reference sequence). The CDR3 loop is CAWLGGTNNEQFF. Written as DNA, the CDR3 is TGTGCCTGGTTGGGGGGGACTAACAATGAGCAGTTCTTC.